These T cell receptor beta chains were read from a single sample in a study of T cell responses to AZD1222 COVID-19 vaccine. This table comes from immunoSEQ multiplex PCR, and its TCRdb copy is limited to in-frame clones, with some not included. The sample records about 120,000 clones, roughly 90% being singletons. The source material was peripheral blood, sampled on day 0 of AZD1222 vaccination. These receptors all stem from an adult in good health. Both conserved end residues are part of each CDR3. The order of the fields is D gene, J gene, clone size, V gene, CDR3 protein. The D gene is left open where the match is weak. Expanded clones get a size class; other rows say once, few or many, or leave the size out.

d_call: NA; j_call: TRBJ1-2; clone_size: NA; v_call: TRBV2; cdr3_aa: CASNSGTDYGYTF
d_call: NA; j_call: TRBJ1-3; clone_size: once; v_call: TRBV6-5; cdr3_aa: CASRYRDIIYF
d_call: TRBD2; j_call: TRBJ2-7; clone_size: NA; v_call: TRBV5-1; cdr3_aa: CASSRSSGTYEQYF
d_call: NA; j_call: TRBJ2-1; clone_size: NA; v_call: TRBV5-6; cdr3_aa: CASSLTDREQFF
d_call: NA; j_call: TRBJ2-1; clone_size: NA; v_call: TRBV11-1; cdr3_aa: CASSLGYNEQFF
d_call: NA; j_call: TRBJ2-7; clone_size: NA; v_call: TRBV18; cdr3_aa: CASSREGLGEQYF
d_call: NA; j_call: TRBJ1-4; clone_size: NA; v_call: TRBV6-2/TRBV6-3; cdr3_aa: CASSYSREKLFF
d_call: NA; j_call: TRBJ2-2; clone_size: NA; v_call: TRBV5-8; cdr3_aa: CARTTGTPDSAGELFF
d_call: TRBD2; j_call: TRBJ2-1; clone_size: NA; v_call: TRBV5-8; cdr3_aa: CASSSPGLAGGNEQFF
d_call: NA; j_call: TRBJ1-6; clone_size: NA; v_call: TRBV6-5; cdr3_aa: CASSYSRDLHNSPLHF
d_call: TRBD1; j_call: TRBJ1-3; clone_size: NA; v_call: TRBV30; cdr3_aa: CAWTRPGQGAGNTIYF
d_call: NA; j_call: TRBJ2-4; clone_size: NA; v_call: TRBV4-1; cdr3_aa: CASSQEPGAAKNIQYF
d_call: NA; j_call: TRBJ2-3; clone_size: NA; v_call: TRBV5-4; cdr3_aa: CASSSGRASTDTQYF
d_call: TRBD1; j_call: TRBJ1-3; clone_size: once; v_call: TRBV28; cdr3_aa: CASTPRGTETGNTIYF
d_call: NA; j_call: TRBJ1-5; clone_size: NA; v_call: TRBV9; cdr3_aa: CASSEEGTGEQPQHF
d_call: NA; j_call: TRBJ2-1; clone_size: NA; v_call: TRBV20-1; cdr3_aa: CSASPLRDLAVNEQFF
d_call: NA; j_call: TRBJ1-5; clone_size: NA; v_call: TRBV15; cdr3_aa: CATSRQDNYQPQHF
d_call: NA; j_call: TRBJ2-2; clone_size: NA; v_call: TRBV28; cdr3_aa: CASSLADYTGELFF
d_call: NA; j_call: TRBJ2-2; clone_size: NA; v_call: TRBV25-1; cdr3_aa: CASSEVYATALTGELFF
d_call: NA; j_call: TRBJ1-1; clone_size: NA; v_call: TRBV13; cdr3_aa: CASSLTQNTEAFF
d_call: NA; j_call: TRBJ2-1; clone_size: NA; v_call: TRBV7-3; cdr3_aa: CASSLNSGTTYNEQFF
d_call: NA; j_call: TRBJ2-1; clone_size: once; v_call: TRBV7-3; cdr3_aa: CASSLLGANEQFF
d_call: TRBD2; j_call: TRBJ2-3; clone_size: NA; v_call: TRBV5-4; cdr3_aa: CASSLGGTSGRDTQYF
d_call: NA; j_call: TRBJ1-6; clone_size: NA; v_call: TRBV28; cdr3_aa: CASSSGRPLHF
d_call: TRBD1; j_call: TRBJ2-3; clone_size: NA; v_call: TRBV3-1/TRBV3-2; cdr3_aa: CASGTGGGWSDTQYF
d_call: TRBD2; j_call: TRBJ2-3; clone_size: NA; v_call: TRBV9; cdr3_aa: CASSSQGGGARDTQYF
d_call: NA; j_call: TRBJ2-1; clone_size: NA; v_call: TRBV30; cdr3_aa: CAWSVGGSYNEQFF
d_call: NA; j_call: TRBJ2-1; clone_size: NA; v_call: TRBV6-5; cdr3_aa: CASSYPTGKGNEQFF
d_call: TRBD2; j_call: TRBJ2-3; clone_size: NA; v_call: TRBV29-1; cdr3_aa: CSVRTSGSTDTQYF
d_call: NA; j_call: TRBJ2-4; clone_size: NA; v_call: TRBV2; cdr3_aa: CASTPREGGPQNIQYF
d_call: NA; j_call: TRBJ2-7; clone_size: NA; v_call: TRBV2; cdr3_aa: CATKPTGWWEQYF